Each of the 27 T cell receptor beta chains below was sequenced from the same sample in a study of OX40 agonist ivuxolimab in advanced cancers. Produced via immunoSEQ multiplex PCR; TCRdb's table is partial and in-frame only. Of 24,000 or so clones listed, almost 80% were seen once; the top ten hold 9.5% to 15%. The sample here was CD4+ or CD8+ T cells sorted from blood, taken in a trial of the OX40 agonist ivuxolimab. Source of these receptors: an adult with an advanced solid tumor such as melanoma, head and neck, liver or kidney cancer.

The chain couples TRBV30 to TRBJ1-3; D is undetermined. This CDR3 has 14 residues. Deletions cut 3 bases from V and 0 bases from J, with 9 bases between. The germline V gene has CDR1 GTSNPN and CDR2 SVGIG (reference sequence). The CDR3, as DNA: TGTGCCTGGAGAGGTTCATTCTCTGGAAACACCATATATTTT. Its protein product is CAWRGSFSGNTIYF.

The V and J genes are TRBV6-6 and TRBJ2-1; 7 bases align to TRBD1. J lost 5 bases, V lost 4 bases, and 2 bases had no gene match. This CDR3 spans 13 amino acids. Germline CDR1 is MNHNY and CDR2 is SVGAGI (reference sequence). Here the CDR3 reads CASSSGTDNEQFF. CDR3 coding DNA: TGTGCCAGCAGTTCCGGGACAGACAATGAGCAGTTCTTC.

The count of this clone is one. V usage is TRBV6-6 and J usage is TRBJ1-6; D uncertain. The germline V and J ends were trimmed by 5 bases and 0 bases, with 8 bases remaining between them. This CDR3 is built from 15 residues. Germline lookup yields CDR1 MNHNY and CDR2 SVGAGI (reference sequence). The CDR3 DNA sequence: TGTGCCAGCAGTCGTCTGAGCTCCTATAATTCACCCCTCCACTTT. As protein: CASSRLSSYNSPLHF.

CDR3 in DNA: TGTGCCACCGCGAGACAGCACAGCTACGAGCAGTACTTC. Encoded protein: CATARQHSYEQYF. The chain employs TRBV19 and TRBJ2-7, with D possibly matching TRBD1 (5 bases). Germline V gives CDR1 LNHDA, CDR2 SQIVND (reference sequence). The CDR3 spans 13 residues. Trimming removed 10 bases at V and 3 bases at J, with 16 bases between.

The chain joins TRBV5-6 to TRBJ1-5; D is undetermined. V was trimmed by 0 bases and J by 0 bases, leaving 4 bases between them. The CDR3 sequence is 14 residues long. Germline V gene lookup returns CDR1 SGHDT and CDR2 YYEEEE. CDR3: CASSLAGSNQPQHF. DNA for the CDR3: TGTGCCAGCAGCTTGGCAGGTAGCAATCAGCCCCAGCATTTT. Full variable domain (remainder filled in from reference TRBV5-6 and TRBJ1-5): DAGVTQSPTHLIKTRGQQVTLRCSPKSGHDTVSWYQQALGQGPQFIFQYYEEEERQRGNFPDRFSGHQFPNYSSELNVNALLLGDSALYLCASSLAGSNQPQHFGDGTRLSIL.

The chain couples TRBV5-1 to TRBJ1-4; no firm D call. V lost 3 bases and J 7 bases, leaving 10 bases between the germline ends. Germline V gene lookup returns CDR1 SGHRS and CDR2 YFSETQ. The CDR3 contains 13 residues. The CDR3 is CASSYGVGEKLFF. The CDR3 DNA reads TGCGCCAGCAGCTACGGGGTTGGTGAAAAACTGTTTTTT.

This clone was counted a few times. As DNA, the CDR3 is TGTGCCAGCAGTTACTCGTTGGGGGGTGAGGAAAAACTGTTTTTT. Encoded protein: CASSYSLGGEEKLFF. V is TRBV6-5 and J is TRBJ1-4, with TRBD1 as a possible D gene (5 bases). The CDR3 totals 15 residues. V lost 0 bases, J lost 8 bases, and 13 bases lay in between. Germline loops: CDR1 MNHEY, CDR2 SVGAGI.

This clone is a singleton in its sample. The V and J genes are TRBV30 and TRBJ1-1; D may be TRBD1 (5 bases). Germline V gene data show CDR1 as GTSNPN and CDR2 as SVGIG (reference sequence). The CDR3 runs 13 residues. V dropped 3 bases and J dropped 5 bases, with 13 bases sitting between them. This chain's CDR3 is CAWRGEGVTEAFF. CDR3 bases: TGTGCCTGGAGAGGGGAGGGAGTAACTGAAGCTTTCTTT.

The chain combines TRBV11-2 with TRBJ1-3; no definite D call. The CDR3 contains 15 residues. The V gene's germline CDR1 is SGHAT and CDR2 FQNNGV. Trimming stripped 6 bases from V and 2 bases from J, with 14 bases between. CDR3 in amino acids: CASRPAGFTGNTIYF. The CDR3 DNA reads as TGTGCCAGCAGACCAGCAGGTTTTACTGGAAACACCATATATTTT.

The chain combines TRBV2 with TRBJ2-1; D might be TRBD2 (5 bases). V lost 7 bases and J lost 14, with 18 bases in between. The V gene's germline CDR1 is SNHLY and CDR2 FYNNEI. This CDR3 has 12 amino acids. Here the CDR3 DNA reads TGTGCCAGCACGGGGTCCCGCAGGAGAGAGTTCTTC. Its translation: CASTGSRRREFF.

The chain combines TRBV27 with TRBJ2-1, with D tentatively TRBD1 or TRBD2 (5 bases each). The germline V gene has CDR1 MNHEY and CDR2 SMNVEV (reference sequence). The V gene lost 7 bases and the J gene lost 7 bases, with 14 bases spanning the gap. This CDR3 has 13 residues. The CDR3 loop is CASIGAGTNEQFF. In DNA, the CDR3 is TGTGCCAGCATTGGGGCGGGTACGAATGAGCAGTTCTTC.

This clone was seen a few times. The chain has TRBV5-6 and TRBJ1-2; 7 positions match TRBD1. Per the germline V gene, CDR1 is SGHDT and CDR2 is YYEEEE. This CDR3 comprises 14 residues. With V trimmed by 1 base and J by 3 bases, 3 bases remained unmatched. The CDR3 is CASSLIQGDYGYTF. In DNA, the CDR3 is TGTGCCAGCAGCTTGATTCAGGGGGACTATGGCTACACCTTC.

The sample holds a few counts of this clone. CDR3 in DNA: TGTGCCAGCAGTTTATTTTTGGGAGCGCTTGATTCACCCCTCCACTTT. This sequence encodes CASSLFLGALDSPLHF. This chain joins TRBV28 and TRBJ1-6; D is unclear. Trimming took off 1 base at V and 8 bases at J, with 15 bases between the two ends. In germline, CDR1 is MDHEN, CDR2 SYDVKM. The CDR3 is 16 amino acids.

The V gene is TRBV10-3, the J gene TRBJ2-2; no clear D gene. Germline values: CDR1 ENHRY, CDR2 SYGVKD. Trimming took 2 bases from V and 7 from J, leaving 8 bases between them. The CDR3 is 13 amino acids. The CDR3 sequence is CAISEHANGELFF. The CDR3 nucleotides are TGTGCCATCAGTGAGCACGCGAACGGGGAGCTGTTTTTT.

This chain uses TRBV9 with TRBJ1-2; D may be TRBD1 (6 bases). Germline V gene lookup returns CDR1 SGDLS and CDR2 YYNGEE. Trimming left V 3 bases short and J 5 bases short, with 29 bases between. This CDR3 spans 19 amino acids. Here the CDR3 DNA reads TGTGCCAGCAGCGCCACAACCAGCCGAATCCGGGACAACTTGTATGGCTACACCTTC. Translating it yields CASSATTSRIRDNLYGYTF.

This chain links TRBV7-9 with TRBJ1-1; the match to TRBD1 covers 9 bases. The CDR3 consists of 15 residues. V shed 5 bases and J 7 bases; nucleotides not matched to a gene: 11. CDR1 is SEHNR, CDR2 FQNEAQ, per germline (reference sequence). The CDR3 nucleotides are TGTGCCAGCAGCCAACCGGGACAGGGCTGGGGTGAAGCTTTCTTT. It specifies CASSQPGQGWGEAFF.

The chain carries TRBV6-5 and TRBJ2-7; no firm D call. This CDR3 has 13 amino acids. V was cut by 0 bases and J by 3 bases, with 6 bases left in between. Germline CDR1 is MNHEY and CDR2 is SVGAGI. The DNA for the CDR3 is TGTGCCAGCAGTTACTCGAAAGGCTACGAGCAGTACTTC. Its protein is CASSYSKGYEQYF.

A single count supports this clone. CDR3 protein: CASSLHPDFYNSPLHF. The DNA of the CDR3 is TGTGCCAGCAGCTTACATCCAGACTTCTATAATTCACCCCTCCACTTT. The rearrangement joins TRBV5-5 to TRBJ1-6; D unclear. V lost 2 bases to trimming and J lost 3 bases, with 12 bases between them. The germline V gene encodes CDR1 SGHKS and CDR2 YYEKEE (reference sequence). CDR3 length: 16 amino acids.

This clone was found a few times. This sequence joins TRBV4-1 and TRBJ2-7; tentative D call: TRBD2 (6 bases). V lost 0 bases to trimming and J lost 2 bases, with 11 bases between them. The CDR3 is 15 residues long. Per the germline V gene, CDR1 is MGHRA and CDR2 is YSYEKL. The CDR3 region has the DNA TGCGCCAGCAGCCAAGATCCCGGAGGGACCTACGAGCAGTACTTC. Amino acids: CASSQDPGGTYEQYF.

The chain recombines TRBV6-1 with TRBJ2-3; TRBD1 aligns across 11 bases. Germline V gene sequence: CDR1 MNHNS, CDR2 SASEGT. The CDR3 extends over 18 amino acids. The V segment lost 2 bases and the J segment 3 bases; nucleotides outside the gene matches: 10. The CDR3 DNA reads TGTGCCAGCAGTGAAATCCTACTAGGGACAGGGGGTACAGATACGCAGTATTTT. It encodes CASSEILLGTGGTDTQYF.

This clone was picked up one time. The rearrangement joins TRBV5-5 to TRBJ1-5, with 12 bases aligning to TRBD1. Germline V gene sequence: CDR1 SGHKS, CDR2 YYEKEE (reference sequence). CDR3 length equals 18 residues. V gave up 4 bases and J gave up 4 bases; unmatched junction bases: 12. CDR3 nucleotide sequence: TGTGCCAGCAGCCCCGGGACAGGGGGCTATGGTCCGAATCAGCCCCAGCATTTT. It translates to CASSPGTGGYGPNQPQHF. The full variable domain, with the rest looked up from reference TRBV5-5 and TRBJ1-5, is DAGVTQSPTHLIKTRGQQVTLRCSPISGHKSVSWYQQVLGQGPQFIFQYYEKEERGRGNFPDRFSARQFPNYSSELNVNALLLGDSALYLCASSPGTGGYGPNQPQHFGDGTRLSIL.

The chain is built from TRBV4-2 and TRBJ1-3, with D possibly TRBD1 on 5 matching bases. Looked up from germline, CDR1 is LGHNA and CDR2 is YNFKEQ. This CDR3 spans 15 amino acids. V dropped 0 bases and J dropped 2 bases, with 8 bases sitting between them. The CDR3 region has the DNA TGTGCCAGCAGCCAAGATGGCAGGGCTGGAAACACCATATATTTT. Translation gives CASSQDGRAGNTIYF.

J is TRBJ2-1 and V is TRBV6-4, with D possibly matching TRBD2 (8 bases). Trimming removed 5 bases at V and 7 bases at J, with 18 bases between. Germline values: CDR1 MRHNA, CDR2 SNTAGT. This CDR3 has 15 residues. The CDR3 region has the DNA TGTGCCAGCAGTTTAGCGGGACAGAGAATGAATGAGCAGTTCTTC. Its protein product is CASSLAGQRMNEQFF.

This chain links TRBV18 with TRBJ1-2; D is perhaps TRBD1 (5 bases). The CDR3 covers 13 residues. V lost 6 bases and J 1 base, leaving 9 bases between the germline ends. Germline CDR1 KGHSH, CDR2 LQKENI. CDR3 coding DNA: TGTGCCAGCTCGGGACTTAATAACTATGGCTACACCTTC. It specifies CASSGLNNYGYTF.

The chain is built from TRBV7-9 and TRBJ1-1, with TRBD1 identical over 7 bases. CDR3 length: 15 amino acids. Per the germline V gene, CDR1 is SEHNR and CDR2 is FQNEAQ (reference sequence). V shed 6 bases and J 0 bases; nucleotides not matched to a gene: 7. The CDR3 spells CASSPRTGLNTEAFF. In DNA, the CDR3 is TGTGCCAGCAGTCCCAGGACAGGTTTGAACACTGAAGCTTTCTTT.

Details on this clone: Mismatch with germline at one junction end may stem from a read error. The chain links TRBV6-1 to TRBJ1-4; TRBD1 is a possible D gene (6 bases). CDR1 MNHNS and CDR2 SASEGT come from the germline V gene. CDR3 length equals 12 residues. The CDR3 spells CASSLTGFSLIF. CDR3 in DNA: TGTGCCAGCAGTTTGACAGGTTTCTCCCTTATTTTT.

This clone was seen just once. The V call is TRBV28, the J call TRBJ1-5; no clear D gene. CDR1 is MDHEN and CDR2 is SYDVKM in the germline V gene. CDR3 size: 12 residues. Trimming took 2 bases from V and 5 from J, leaving 4 bases between them. The CDR3 DNA follows: TGTGCCAGCAGTTTAAGGGATCAGCCCCAGCATTTT. Its translation is CASSLRDQPQHF.